Below are 18 T cell receptor beta chains sequenced from a single sample in a study of cytomegalovirus exposure and HLA in healthy donors. The PCR was carried out with 60 Vbeta primers and 13 Jbeta primers. Generated by immunoSEQ multiplex PCR, the TCRdb table keeps only in-frame clones and is missing some. The sample includes about 140,000 clones, over 70% of them seen just once. Sequences were obtained from PBMCs. Receptor source: a male donor in good health and CMV-seronegative.

The chain links TRBV29-1 to TRBJ2-1; 11 bases match TRBD2. The CDR3 covers 15 residues. Trimming cost V 6 bases and J 0 bases; bases outside gene matches: 4. Germline CDR1 SQVTM, CDR2 ANQGSEA. CDR3 nucleotides: TGCAGCGTATTAGCGGGGGGGAGCTCCTACAATGAGCAGTTCTTC. Translating it yields CSVLAGGSSYNEQFF.

This clone came up a few times. The V and J genes are TRBV4-1 and TRBJ1-1, with TRBD1 matching over 9 bases. Losses at the gene ends were 5 bases for V and 11 bases for J; bases not matched to a gene: 9. The CDR3 contains 13 residues. CDR1 is MGHRA, CDR2 YSYEKL, per germline. CDR3 in amino acids: CASSITGQGNAFF. The CDR3 DNA reads TGCGCCAGCAGCATAACGGGACAGGGAAATGCTTTCTTT.

This clone was seen a handful of times. V gene TRBV4-3 combines with J gene TRBJ2-1; 10 bases fit TRBD2. The V and J ends lost 0 bases and 10 bases, in that order; junction bases with no gene match: 18. This CDR3 spans 19 amino acids. Per the germline V gene, CDR1 is LGHNA and CDR2 is YSLEER. The CDR3 DNA is TGCGCCAGCAGCCAAGATCCCCAGCGGATGCCTAGCGGGAGCAGCGAGCAGTTCTTC. Encoded protein: CASSQDPQRMPSGSSEQFF.

The CDR3 is CATKTDLYEQYF. The CDR3 DNA follows: TGTGCCACCAAGACAGACCTTTACGAGCAGTACTTC. The J gene is TRBJ2-7, the V gene TRBV6-1; tentatively, D is TRBD1 (5 bases). The CDR3 is 12 residues long. Germline V CDR1 and CDR2: MNHNS, SASEGT. The V gene lost 10 bases and the J gene lost 4 bases, with 14 bases spanning the gap.

The chain couples TRBV5-1 to TRBJ2-3; the match to TRBD2 covers 11 bases. Germline CDR1 is SGHRS and CDR2 is YFSETQ. CDR3 size: 15 residues. V dropped 3 bases and J dropped 5; count of bases not matched to a gene: 5. The CDR3: CASSSLAGVGDTQYF. In DNA form, the CDR3 reads TGCGCCAGCAGCTCACTAGCGGGGGTCGGAGATACGCAGTATTTT.

Turning to this clone: The sample holds other DNA sequences that translate to the same CDR3. The chain employs TRBV2 and TRBJ2-3, with 10 nucleotides matching TRBD1. Germline CDR1 and CDR2: SNHLY and FYNNEI. This CDR3 region has 15 residues. V lost 4 bases to trimming and J lost 3 bases; unmatched junction nucleotides: 4. The CDR3 DNA sequence: TGTGCCAGCAGTGGCCGGACAGGGGGGACAGATACGCAGTATTTT. This encodes CASSGRTGGTDTQYF.

The gene calls are TRBV9 and TRBJ2-1; a possible D gene is TRBD2 (6 bases). Germline CDR1 and CDR2: SGDLS and YYNGEE. The length of the CDR3 is 14 residues. Trimming took off 4 bases at V and 5 bases at J, with 13 bases between the two ends. CDR3 region: CASSPGDFDNEQFF. The CDR3 bases are TGTGCCAGCAGCCCGGGGGACTTTGACAATGAGCAGTTCTTC. Drawing the rest from reference TRBV9 and TRBJ2-1, the complete variable domain is DSGVTQTPKHLITATGQRVTLRCSPRSGDLSVYWYQQSLDQGLQFLIQYYNGEERAKGNILERFSAQQFPDLHSELNLSSLELGDSALYFCASSPGDFDNEQFFGPGTRLTVL.

This chain uses TRBV9 with TRBJ2-1, with D tentatively TRBD2 (5 bases). The CDR3 loop spans 15 amino acids. Deletions cut 3 bases from V and 4 bases from J, with 14 bases between. Germline-derived CDR1 and CDR2 are SGDLS and YYNGEE. The CDR3 here is CASSGSGATYNEQFF. CDR3 nucleotides: TGTGCCAGCAGCGGCAGCGGAGCCACGTACAATGAGCAGTTCTTC. Full variable domain (rest looked up from reference TRBV9 and TRBJ2-1): DSGVTQTPKHLITATGQRVTLRCSPRSGDLSVYWYQQSLDQGLQFLIQYYNGEERAKGNILERFSAQQFPDLHSELNLSSLELGDSALYFCASSGSGATYNEQFFGPGTRLTVL.

The J gene is TRBJ1-1, the V gene TRBV21-1; the listed D gene, TRBD1, was not tested against the DNA. TRBV21-1 is a pseudogene locus. CDR3 length: 15 amino acids. The CDR3 bases are TGTGCCAGTCCCCAAGGGGCAGGGATGAACACTGAAGCTTTCTTT. Amino acids: CASPQGAGMNTEAFF.

This clone was counted a few times. DNA for the CDR3: TGTGCCAGCAAATCTAATGGGCGAATGTCCTACAATGAGCAGTTCTTC. This gives the protein CASKSNGRMSYNEQFF. The rearrangement uses TRBV25-1 and TRBJ2-1; no clear D gene. The CDR3 runs to 16 residues. Trimming shortened V by 7 bases and J by 1 base, and 17 bases separated the two germline ends. Germline assignment: CDR1 MGHDK and CDR2 SYGVNS.

This clone was detected once. The chain couples TRBV28 to TRBJ1-2; 7 positions agree with TRBD1. Germline loops: CDR1 MDHEN, CDR2 SYDVKM. This CDR3 spans 18 amino acids. V was pared by 3 bases and J by 3 bases, with 16 bases of the junction left unmatched. CDR3 protein: CASSFPLRLDRAHYGYTF. CDR3 sequence (DNA): TGTGCCAGCAGTTTTCCCCTACGCCTTGACAGGGCCCACTATGGCTACACCTTC.

This chain uses TRBV6-1 with TRBJ2-2; possible D gene TRBD1, 6 bases. The germline gives CDR1 MNHNS, CDR2 SASEGT. V was cut by 2 bases and J by 0 bases, with 10 bases left in between. This CDR3 contains 16 residues. This CDR3 reads CASSEIAGANTGELFF. CDR3 DNA: TGTGCCAGCAGTGAAATAGCAGGGGCGAACACCGGGGAGCTGTTTTTT.

The gene calls are TRBV5-4 and TRBJ2-2; D call uncertain. Trimming stripped 0 bases from V and 0 bases from J, with 6 bases between. CDR1 is SGHNT and CDR2 is YYREEE in the germline V gene (reference sequence). This CDR3 is 15 amino acids long. The CDR3 DNA is TGTGCCAGCAGCTTGGAGTCAGCGAACACCGGGGAGCTGTTTTTT. It yields the protein CASSLESANTGELFF.

V and J are TRBV28 and TRBJ1-5; D not resolved. The CDR3 contains 12 residues. V was shortened by 7 bases and J by 2 bases, with 6 bases between the two germline ends. The germline CDR1 and CDR2 sequences are MDHEN and SYDVKM. CDR3 DNA sequence: TGTGCCAGCACGGGAGGCAATCAGCCCCAGCATTTT. As protein: CASTGGNQPQHF.

The chain combines TRBV7-8 with TRBJ1-5; the D gene is possibly TRBD1 (6 bases). The CDR3 loop spans 13 amino acids. Trimming shortened V by 5 bases and J by 5 bases, and 10 bases separated the two germline ends. Per germline, CDR1 SGHVS and CDR2 FQNEAQ. CDR3 loop: CASSRTADQPQHF. The CDR3 DNA reads as TGTGCCAGCAGCCGGACAGCGGATCAGCCCCAGCATTTT.

The J gene is TRBJ2-7, the V gene TRBV13; TRBD2 matches 10 bases. The CDR3 sequence is 15 residues long. Germline V gene sequence: CDR1 PRHDT, CDR2 FYEKMQ (reference sequence). Trimming took 5 bases from V and 1 from J; bases not matched to a gene: 5. The CDR3 DNA is TGTGCCAGCAGCATGGGACTAGCGATGTCCTACGAGCAGTACTTC. Translated, it gives CASSMGLAMSYEQYF.

This clone appeared a few times. The chain is built from TRBV28 and TRBJ2-6; tentative D call: TRBD1 (6 bases). Germline V CDR1 and CDR2: MDHEN, SYDVKM. The CDR3 extends over 16 amino acids. V gave up 5 bases and J gave up 2 bases, with 13 bases separating them. The CDR3 coding sequence is TGTGCCAGCAGTGAACAGGGAGCAGCTGGGGCCAACGTCCTGACTTTC. Amino acid sequence: CASSEQGAAGANVLTF.

The chain recombines TRBV27 with TRBJ1-2, with 8 bases fitting TRBD1. Losses at the gene ends were 0 bases for V and 10 bases for J; bases not matched to a gene: 4. Germline V gene sequence: CDR1 MNHEY, CDR2 SMNVEV (reference sequence). The CDR3 contains 13 residues. This CDR3 reads CASSLSADRDYTF. In DNA, the CDR3 is TGTGCCAGCAGTTTATCTGCGGACAGGGACTACACCTTC.